The entry that follows covers one TCR beta chain sequence. Ligated cDNA underwent four rounds of PCR with nested alpha and beta constant region primers and SP2. Blood and skin TCR RNA was reverse transcribed with alpha and beta constant primers. TCRdb fed the 5' RACE reads into MiXCR, producing one record per CDR3 protein. The sample gives roughly 56,000 distinct CDR3 sequences, over 7% of which show up once; almost 10% is in the top ten. This sample is part of a study of naive and memory T cell subsets. Looked up from germline, CDR1 is LGHDT and CDR2 is YNNKEL (reference sequence). CDR3 length: 16 residues. V lost 5 bases to trimming and J lost 0 bases; unmatched junction nucleotides: 4. The library had UMIs added by 3' ligation of an oligonucleotide to TCR cDNA. Whole blood, roughly 2.5 ml, came from adult healthy volunteers.

The chain is built from TRBV3-1 and TRBJ1-5; 10 bases map to TRBD1. This sequence originates from a male donor in good health. The CDR3 DNA reads TGTGCCAGCAGCTCAGGGACAGGGGATAGCAATCAGCCCCAGCATTTT. This encodes CASSSGTGDSNQPQHF.